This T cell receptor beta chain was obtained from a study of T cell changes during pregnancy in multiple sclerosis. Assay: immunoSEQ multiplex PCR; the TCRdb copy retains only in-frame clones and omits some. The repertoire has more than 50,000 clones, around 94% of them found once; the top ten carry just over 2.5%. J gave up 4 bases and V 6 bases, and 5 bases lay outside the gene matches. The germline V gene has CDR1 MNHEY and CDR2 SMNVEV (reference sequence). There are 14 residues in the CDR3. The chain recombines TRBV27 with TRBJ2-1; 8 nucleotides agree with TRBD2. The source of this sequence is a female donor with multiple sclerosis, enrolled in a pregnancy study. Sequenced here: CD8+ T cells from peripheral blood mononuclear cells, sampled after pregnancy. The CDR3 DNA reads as TGTGCCAGCAGCCTCGGACTAGCTTACAATGAGCAGTTCTTC. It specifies CASSLGLAYNEQFF.